Listed here are 5 T cell receptor beta chains from one sample, sequenced in a study of post-analysis software for immune sequencing data. Study results and limitations: A handful of TRBV segments were significantly more frequent in patients than in controls. TRBV5-6, TRBV5-1 and TRBV20-1 were among these segments.

These receptors' antigens are unknown. Unique molecular identifiers were present in the TCR beta cDNA libraries. MiXCR, run by TCRdb on the PCR reads, gives a single entry per CDR3 protein. The data contain 800,000 to 950,000 distinct CDR3 sequences, roughly half of them seen just once; the ten biggest clones take up approximately 4.3%. The sequenced sample consisted of blood. All receptors come from a girl aged 10 to 17 with multiple sclerosis.

This clonotype came up a few times. This chain uses TRBV7-9 with TRBJ2-7; D possibly uses TRBD1 or TRBD2 (5 bases each). Germline CDR1 reads SEHNR; CDR2 reads FQNEAQ (reference sequence). The CDR3 covers 15 residues. Trimming took 2 bases from V and 1 from J, leaving 12 bases between them. The CDR3 is CASSLSGDGSYEQYF. The DNA of the CDR3 is TGTGCCAGCAGCTTATCTGGGGACGGATCCTACGAGCAGTACTTC.

This clonotype has a handful of counts. V is TRBV5-1 and J is TRBJ2-3; D gene uncertain. The CDR3 consists of 15 residues. With 2 bases removed from V and 0 bases from J, the gap between germline ends came to 10 bases. Germline lookup yields CDR1 SGHRS and CDR2 YFSETQ. The CDR3 spells CASSLVKGSTDTQYF. CDR3 sequence (DNA): TGCGCCAGCAGCTTAGTAAAAGGTAGCACAGATACGCAGTATTTT. The full variable domain, with the rest looked up from reference TRBV5-1 and TRBJ2-3, is KAGVTQTPRYLIKTRGQQVTLSCSPISGHRSVSWYQQTPGQGLQFLFEYFSETQRNKGNFPGRFSGRQFSNSRSEMNVSTLELGDSALYLCASSLVKGSTDTQYFGPGTRLTVL.

CDR3 residues: CATSDGSSGKETQYF. The CDR3 coding sequence is TGTGCCACCAGTGACGGGTCAAGCGGCAAAGAGACCCAGTACTTC. The chain is built from TRBV24-1 and TRBJ2-5, with a possible D match to TRBD2 (5 bases). Trimming shortened V by 4 bases and J by 3 bases, and 14 bases separated the two germline ends. The CDR3 length is 15 residues. Germline CDR1 is KGHDR and CDR2 is SFDVKD.

The rearrangement links TRBV3-1 to TRBJ2-7, with 9 bases identical to TRBD1. V dropped 0 bases and J dropped 0; count of bases not matched to a gene: 6. CDR1 LGHDT and CDR2 YNNKEL come from the germline V gene (reference sequence). This CDR3 comprises 17 residues. CDR3 amino acids: CASSQEGQGLHSYEQYF. In nucleotides, the CDR3 is TGTGCCAGCAGCCAAGAGGGACAGGGCTTGCACTCCTACGAGCAGTACTTC.

CDR3 amino acids: CASSQDTGDDYGYTF. CDR3 nucleotides: TGTGCCAGCAGCCAAGACACAGGGGACGACTATGGCTACACCTTC. The J gene is TRBJ1-2, the V gene TRBV4-2, with 7 bases fitting TRBD1. This CDR3 has 15 amino acids. Germline V CDR1 and CDR2: LGHNA, YNFKEQ. The V gene end was trimmed by 0 bases and the J gene end by 3 bases; junction bases not matched to a gene: 4.